This paragraph covers one TCR beta chain sequence. The data belong to a study of cytomegalovirus exposure and HLA in healthy donors. Study in general: Within an early data release were around 80 million unique TCRs drawn from HLA-typed donors.

The CDR3 loop spans 13 amino acids. Germline loops: CDR1 KGHSH, CDR2 LQKENI. V dropped 6 bases and J dropped 6; count of bases not matched to a gene: 4. PCR primers comprised 60 Vbeta and 13 Jbeta primers. Profiled with immunoSEQ multiplex PCR; TCRdb holds only in-frame clones, not every one. The repertoire includes about 300,000 clones, 86% of them detected once, and around 4.2% sits in the top ten. The chain couples TRBV18 to TRBJ2-7, with TRBD1 identical over 11 bases. Sequencing was performed on PBMCs. This TCR came from a man aged 35 to 55 in good health and CMV-seropositive. Written as DNA, the CDR3 is TGTGCCAGCTCGGAGGGACAGGGGGGCGAGCAGTACTTC. As protein: CASSEGQGGEQYF.